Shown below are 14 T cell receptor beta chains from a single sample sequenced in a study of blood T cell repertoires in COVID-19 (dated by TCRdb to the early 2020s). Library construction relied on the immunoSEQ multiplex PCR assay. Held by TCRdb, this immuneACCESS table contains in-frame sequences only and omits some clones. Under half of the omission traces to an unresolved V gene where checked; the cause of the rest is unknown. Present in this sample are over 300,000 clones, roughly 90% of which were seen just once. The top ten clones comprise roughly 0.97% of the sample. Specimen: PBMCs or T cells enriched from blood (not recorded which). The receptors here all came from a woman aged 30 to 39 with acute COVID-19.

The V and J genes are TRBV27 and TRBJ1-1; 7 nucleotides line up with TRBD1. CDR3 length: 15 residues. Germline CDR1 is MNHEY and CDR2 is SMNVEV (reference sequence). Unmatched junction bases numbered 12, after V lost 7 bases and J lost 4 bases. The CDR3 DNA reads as TGTGCCAGCAACCGACAGGGTAGCTACGGCACTGAAGCTTTCTTT. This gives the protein CASNRQGSYGTEAFF.

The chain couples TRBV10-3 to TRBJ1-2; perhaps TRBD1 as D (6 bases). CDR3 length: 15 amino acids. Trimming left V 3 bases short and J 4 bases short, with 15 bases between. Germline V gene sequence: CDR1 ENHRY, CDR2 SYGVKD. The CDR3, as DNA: TGTGCCATCAGTGACCCGGGGGGCTATTTCTATGGCTACACCTTC. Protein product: CAISDPGGYFYGYTF.

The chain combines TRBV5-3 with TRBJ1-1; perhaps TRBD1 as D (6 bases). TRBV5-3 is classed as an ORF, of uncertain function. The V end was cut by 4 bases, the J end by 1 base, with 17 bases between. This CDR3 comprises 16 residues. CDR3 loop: CARSPTSRDKNTEAFF. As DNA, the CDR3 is TGTGCCAGAAGCCCTACGTCCCGGGACAAGAACACTGAAGCTTTCTTT.

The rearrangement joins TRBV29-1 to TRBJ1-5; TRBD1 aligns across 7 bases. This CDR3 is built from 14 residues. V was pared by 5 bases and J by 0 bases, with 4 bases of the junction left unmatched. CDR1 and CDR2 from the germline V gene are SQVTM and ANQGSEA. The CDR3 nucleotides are TGCAGCGTTATGACAGGGTATAGCAATCAGCCCCAGCATTTT. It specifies CSVMTGYSNQPQHF.

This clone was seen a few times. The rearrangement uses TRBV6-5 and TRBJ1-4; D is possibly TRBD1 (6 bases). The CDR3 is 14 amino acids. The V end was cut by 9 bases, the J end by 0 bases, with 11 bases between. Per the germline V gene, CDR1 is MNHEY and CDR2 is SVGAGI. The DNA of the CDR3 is TGTGCCAGTCGGACAGTCTCAACTAATGAAAAACTGTTTTTT. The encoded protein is CASRTVSTNEKLFF.

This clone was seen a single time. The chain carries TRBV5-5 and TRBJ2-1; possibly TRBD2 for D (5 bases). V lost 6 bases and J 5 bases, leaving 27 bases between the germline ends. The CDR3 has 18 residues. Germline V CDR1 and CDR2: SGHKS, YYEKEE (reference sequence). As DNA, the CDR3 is TGTGCCAGCACCTACAACACGGGCCGCTGGAGGCGAAACAATGAGCAGTTCTTC. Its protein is CASTYNTGRWRRNNEQFF.

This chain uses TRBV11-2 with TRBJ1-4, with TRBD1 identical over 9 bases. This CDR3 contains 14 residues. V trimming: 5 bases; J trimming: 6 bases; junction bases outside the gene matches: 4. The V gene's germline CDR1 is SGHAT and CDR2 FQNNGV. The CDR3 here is CASSPGQGYEKLFF. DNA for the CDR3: TGTGCCAGCAGCCCGGGACAGGGTTATGAAAAACTGTTTTTT.

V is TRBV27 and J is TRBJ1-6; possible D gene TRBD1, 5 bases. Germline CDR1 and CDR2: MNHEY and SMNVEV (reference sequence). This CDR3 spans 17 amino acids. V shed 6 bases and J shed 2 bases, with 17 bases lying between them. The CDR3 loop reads CASSPLGQMTYNSPLHF. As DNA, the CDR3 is TGTGCCAGCAGCCCACTGGGGCAAATGACCTATAATTCACCCCTCCACTTT.

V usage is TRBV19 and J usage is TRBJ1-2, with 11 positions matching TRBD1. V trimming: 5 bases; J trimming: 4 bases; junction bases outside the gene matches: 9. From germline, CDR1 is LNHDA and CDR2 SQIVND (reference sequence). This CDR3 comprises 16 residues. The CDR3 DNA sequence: TGTGCCAGTAGTGCGGGACAGGGGGTCCTTACCTATGGCTACACCTTC. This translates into CASSAGQGVLTYGYTF.

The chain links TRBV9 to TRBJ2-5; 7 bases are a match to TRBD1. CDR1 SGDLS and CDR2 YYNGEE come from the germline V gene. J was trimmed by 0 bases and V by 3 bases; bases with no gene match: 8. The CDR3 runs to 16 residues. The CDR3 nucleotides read TGTGCCAGCAGCGAGGGACAGACAGTTTACCAAGAGACCCAGTACTTC. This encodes CASSEGQTVYQETQYF.

CDR3 DNA: TGTGCCACCAGTGAAGACAGGGGTCGCGAGCAGTACTTC. Amino acid sequence: CATSEDRGREQYF. The V and J genes are TRBV24-1 and TRBJ2-7; 8 nucleotides align to TRBD1. With 4 bases clipped from V and 6 bases from J, the junction kept 4 bases outside the gene matches. Germline V CDR1 and CDR2: KGHDR, SFDVKD. The CDR3 runs 13 residues.

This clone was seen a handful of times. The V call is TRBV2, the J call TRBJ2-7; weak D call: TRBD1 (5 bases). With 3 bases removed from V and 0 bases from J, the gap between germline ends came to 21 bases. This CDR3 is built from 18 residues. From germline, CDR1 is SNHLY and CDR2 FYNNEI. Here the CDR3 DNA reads TGTGCCAGCAGTGAGGATCTTTTTCCGGACACACTCTCCTACGAGCAGTACTTC. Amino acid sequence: CASSEDLFPDTLSYEQYF. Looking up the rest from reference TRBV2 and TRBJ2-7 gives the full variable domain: EPEVTQTPSHQVTQMGQEVILRCVPISNHLYFYWYRQILGQKVEFLVSFYNNEISEKSEIFDDQFSVERPDGSNFTLKIRSTKLEDSAMYFCASSEDLFPDTLSYEQYFGPGTRLTVT.

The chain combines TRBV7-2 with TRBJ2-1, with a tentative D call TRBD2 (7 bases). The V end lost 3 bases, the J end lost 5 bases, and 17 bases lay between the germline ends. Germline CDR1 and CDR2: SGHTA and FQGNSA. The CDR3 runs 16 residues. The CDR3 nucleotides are TGTGCCAGCAGCTTTTTGGGGGTGCGGGGGCACAATGAGCAGTTCTTC. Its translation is CASSFLGVRGHNEQFF. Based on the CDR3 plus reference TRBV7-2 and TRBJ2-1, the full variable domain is GAGVSQSPSNKVTEKGKDVELRCDPISGHTALYWYRQSLGQGLEFLIYFQGNSAPDKSGLPSDRFSAERTGGSVSTLTIQRTQQEDSAVYLCASSFLGVRGHNEQFFGPGTRLTVL.

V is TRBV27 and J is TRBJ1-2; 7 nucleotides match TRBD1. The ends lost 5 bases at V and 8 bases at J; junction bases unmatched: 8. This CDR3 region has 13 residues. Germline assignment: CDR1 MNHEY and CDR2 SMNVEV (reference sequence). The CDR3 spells CASSTPTGYGYTF. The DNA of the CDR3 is TGTGCCAGCAGTACTCCGACAGGGTACGGCTACACCTTC.